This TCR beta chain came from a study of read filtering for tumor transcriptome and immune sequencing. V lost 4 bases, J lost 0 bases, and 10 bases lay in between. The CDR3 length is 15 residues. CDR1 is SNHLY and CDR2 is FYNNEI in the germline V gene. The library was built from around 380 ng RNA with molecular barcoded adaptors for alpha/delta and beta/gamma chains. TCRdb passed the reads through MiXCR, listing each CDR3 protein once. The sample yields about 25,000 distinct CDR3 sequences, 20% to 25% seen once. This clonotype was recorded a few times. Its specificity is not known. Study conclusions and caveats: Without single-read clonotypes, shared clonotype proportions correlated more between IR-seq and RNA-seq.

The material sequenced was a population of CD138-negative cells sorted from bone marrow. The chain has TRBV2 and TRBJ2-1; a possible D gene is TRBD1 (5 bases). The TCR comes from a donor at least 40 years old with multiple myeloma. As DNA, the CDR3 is TGTGCCAGCAGTGTGGAAGGGGCCTCCTACAATGAGCAGTTCTTC. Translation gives CASSVEGASYNEQFF. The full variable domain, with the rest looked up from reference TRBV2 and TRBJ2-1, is EPEVTQTPSHQVTQMGQEVILRCVPISNHLYFYWYRQILGQKVEFLVSFYNNEISEKSEIFDDQFSVERPDGSNFTLKIRSTKLEDSAMYFCASSVEGASYNEQFFGPGTRLTVL.